The subject of this entry is one T cell receptor (beta chain). Method: immunoSEQ multiplex PCR; TCRdb's copy keeps in-frame clones and lacks some. The sample lists 130,000 or so clones; roughly 83% were seen once. Time point defined: pretreatment peripheral blood. These data are taken from a study of PD-L1 blockade in urothelial cancer. Across the whole study: Blood was analyzed 3 weeks (second dose) and 6 weeks after treatment start.

The CDR3 loop spans 14 amino acids. Trimming cost V 5 bases and J 0 bases, with 8 bases left between them. Germline CDR1 reads MNHEY; CDR2 reads SVGAGI. The TCR comes from a man aged 50-59 years with urothelial cancer. This specimen was PBMCs, taken around atezolizumab (anti-PD-L1) treatment. This chain links TRBV6-5 with TRBJ1-5; D gene ambiguous. DNA for the CDR3: TGTGCCAGCAGTAAACAGCATAGCAATCAGCCCCAGCATTTT. Translated, it gives CASSKQHSNQPQHF.